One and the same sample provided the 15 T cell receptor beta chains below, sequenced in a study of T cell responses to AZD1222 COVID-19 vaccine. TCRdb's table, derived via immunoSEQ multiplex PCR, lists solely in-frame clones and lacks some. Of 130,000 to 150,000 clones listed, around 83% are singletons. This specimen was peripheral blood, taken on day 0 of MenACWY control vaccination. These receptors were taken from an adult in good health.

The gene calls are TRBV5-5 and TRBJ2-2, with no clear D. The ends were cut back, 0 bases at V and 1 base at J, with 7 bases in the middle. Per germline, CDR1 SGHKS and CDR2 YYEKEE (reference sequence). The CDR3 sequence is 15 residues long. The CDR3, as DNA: TGTGCCAGCAGCTTGGAGGCAGGGAACACCGGGGAGCTGTTTTTT. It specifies CASSLEAGNTGELFF.

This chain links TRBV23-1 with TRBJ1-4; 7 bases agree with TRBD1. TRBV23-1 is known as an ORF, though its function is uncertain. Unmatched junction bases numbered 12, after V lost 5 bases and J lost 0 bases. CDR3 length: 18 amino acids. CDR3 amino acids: CASSLSQGRRATNEKLFF. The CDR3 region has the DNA TGCGCCAGCAGTTTGTCACAGGGGAGACGCGCAACTAATGAAAAACTGTTTTTT.

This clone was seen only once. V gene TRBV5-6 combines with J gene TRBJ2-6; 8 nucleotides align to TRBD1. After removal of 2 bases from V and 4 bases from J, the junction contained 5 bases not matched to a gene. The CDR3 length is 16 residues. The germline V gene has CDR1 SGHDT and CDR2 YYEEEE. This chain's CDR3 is CASSFRQGSGANVLTF. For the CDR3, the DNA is TGTGCCAGCAGCTTCCGACAGGGGTCCGGGGCCAACGTCCTGACTTTC.

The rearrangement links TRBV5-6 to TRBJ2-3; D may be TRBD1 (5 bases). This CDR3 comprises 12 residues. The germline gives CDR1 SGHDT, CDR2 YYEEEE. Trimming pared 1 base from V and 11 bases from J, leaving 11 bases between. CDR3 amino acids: CASSLSRQRQYF. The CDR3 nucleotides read TGTGCCAGCAGCTTGTCCCGACAGCGGCAGTATTTT.

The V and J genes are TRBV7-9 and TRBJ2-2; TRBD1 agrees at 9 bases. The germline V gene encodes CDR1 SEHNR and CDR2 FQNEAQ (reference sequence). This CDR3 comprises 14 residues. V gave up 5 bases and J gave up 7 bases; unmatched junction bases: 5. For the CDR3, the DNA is TGTGCCAGCAGCCCGGGACAGGGTTTCGGGGAGCTGTTTTTT. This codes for CASSPGQGFGELFF.

The CDR3 reads CSVEAGLSTDTQYF. The CDR3 nucleotides are TGCAGCGTTGAGGCGGGACTAAGCACAGATACGCAGTATTTT. The V call is TRBV29-1, the J call TRBJ2-3; TRBD2 aligns across 7 bases. From germline, CDR1 is SQVTM and CDR2 ANQGSEA. CDR3 length: 14 amino acids. The J segment lost 0 bases and the V segment lost 3 bases, leaving 3 bases of the junction unmatched.

DNA of the CDR3: TGTGCCAGCAGCCAAGATTTGAACACCCTGAACACTGAAGCTTTCTTT. Protein product: CASSQDLNTLNTEAFF. The chain has TRBV4-2 and TRBJ1-1; D gene uncertain. The CDR3 has 16 residues. The germline CDR1 and CDR2 sequences are LGHNA and YNFKEQ. The ends were cut back, 0 bases at V and 0 bases at J, with 11 bases in the middle.

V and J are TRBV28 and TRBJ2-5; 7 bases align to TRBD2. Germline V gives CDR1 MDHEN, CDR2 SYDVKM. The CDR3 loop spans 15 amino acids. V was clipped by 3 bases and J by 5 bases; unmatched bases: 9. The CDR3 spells CASSFVAREGETQYF. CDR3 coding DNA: TGTGCCAGCAGTTTCGTCGCCAGGGAGGGTGAGACCCAGTACTTC.

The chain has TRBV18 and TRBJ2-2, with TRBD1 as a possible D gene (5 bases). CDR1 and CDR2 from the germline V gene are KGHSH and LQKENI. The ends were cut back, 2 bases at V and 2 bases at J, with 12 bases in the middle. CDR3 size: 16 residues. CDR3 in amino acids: CASSPLTGPNTGELFF. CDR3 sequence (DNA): TGTGCCAGCTCACCATTAACAGGACCCAACACCGGGGAGCTGTTTTTT.

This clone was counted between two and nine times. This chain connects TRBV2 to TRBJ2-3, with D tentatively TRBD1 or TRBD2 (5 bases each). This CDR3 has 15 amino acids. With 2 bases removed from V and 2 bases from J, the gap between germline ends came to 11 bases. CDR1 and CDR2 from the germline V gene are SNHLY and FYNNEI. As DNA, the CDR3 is TGTGCCAGCAGTGAAAGGCCGGGGCCCACAGATACGCAGTATTTT. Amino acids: CASSERPGPTDTQYF.

CDR3 sequence reads: CASTALNTEAFF. Here the CDR3 DNA reads TGTGCCAGCACCGCCTTGAACACTGAAGCTTTCTTT. The chain recombines TRBV14 with TRBJ1-1; D ambiguous. V lost 7 bases to trimming and J lost 0 bases, with 6 bases between them. CDR1 SGHDN and CDR2 FVKESK come from the germline V gene. CDR3 length: 12 amino acids.

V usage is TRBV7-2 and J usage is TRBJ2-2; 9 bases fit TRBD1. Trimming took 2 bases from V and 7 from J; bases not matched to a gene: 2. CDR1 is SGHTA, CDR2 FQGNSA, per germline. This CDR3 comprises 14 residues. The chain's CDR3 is CASSLTGGGGELFF. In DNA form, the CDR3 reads TGTGCCAGCAGCTTAACAGGGGGCGGCGGGGAGCTGTTTTTT.

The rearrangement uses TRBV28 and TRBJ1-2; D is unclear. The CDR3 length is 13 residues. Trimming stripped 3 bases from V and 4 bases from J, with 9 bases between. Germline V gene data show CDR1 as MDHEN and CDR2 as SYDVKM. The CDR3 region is CASSLAVLYGYTF. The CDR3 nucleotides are TGTGCCAGCAGTTTGGCGGTTCTCTATGGCTACACCTTC.

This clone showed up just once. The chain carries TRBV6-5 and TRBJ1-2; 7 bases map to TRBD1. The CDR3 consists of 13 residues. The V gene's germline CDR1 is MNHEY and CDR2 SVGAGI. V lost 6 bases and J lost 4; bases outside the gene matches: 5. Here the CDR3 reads CASSRGQTYGYTF. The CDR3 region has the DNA TGTGCCAGCAGCCGGGGACAGACCTATGGCTACACCTTC.

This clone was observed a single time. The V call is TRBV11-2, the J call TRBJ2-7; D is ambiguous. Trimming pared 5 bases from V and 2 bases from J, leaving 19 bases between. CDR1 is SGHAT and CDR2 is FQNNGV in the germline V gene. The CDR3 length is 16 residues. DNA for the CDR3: TGTGCCAGCAGCCCGATATCCAGATCAGGAACCTACGAGCAGTACTTC. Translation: CASSPISRSGTYEQYF.